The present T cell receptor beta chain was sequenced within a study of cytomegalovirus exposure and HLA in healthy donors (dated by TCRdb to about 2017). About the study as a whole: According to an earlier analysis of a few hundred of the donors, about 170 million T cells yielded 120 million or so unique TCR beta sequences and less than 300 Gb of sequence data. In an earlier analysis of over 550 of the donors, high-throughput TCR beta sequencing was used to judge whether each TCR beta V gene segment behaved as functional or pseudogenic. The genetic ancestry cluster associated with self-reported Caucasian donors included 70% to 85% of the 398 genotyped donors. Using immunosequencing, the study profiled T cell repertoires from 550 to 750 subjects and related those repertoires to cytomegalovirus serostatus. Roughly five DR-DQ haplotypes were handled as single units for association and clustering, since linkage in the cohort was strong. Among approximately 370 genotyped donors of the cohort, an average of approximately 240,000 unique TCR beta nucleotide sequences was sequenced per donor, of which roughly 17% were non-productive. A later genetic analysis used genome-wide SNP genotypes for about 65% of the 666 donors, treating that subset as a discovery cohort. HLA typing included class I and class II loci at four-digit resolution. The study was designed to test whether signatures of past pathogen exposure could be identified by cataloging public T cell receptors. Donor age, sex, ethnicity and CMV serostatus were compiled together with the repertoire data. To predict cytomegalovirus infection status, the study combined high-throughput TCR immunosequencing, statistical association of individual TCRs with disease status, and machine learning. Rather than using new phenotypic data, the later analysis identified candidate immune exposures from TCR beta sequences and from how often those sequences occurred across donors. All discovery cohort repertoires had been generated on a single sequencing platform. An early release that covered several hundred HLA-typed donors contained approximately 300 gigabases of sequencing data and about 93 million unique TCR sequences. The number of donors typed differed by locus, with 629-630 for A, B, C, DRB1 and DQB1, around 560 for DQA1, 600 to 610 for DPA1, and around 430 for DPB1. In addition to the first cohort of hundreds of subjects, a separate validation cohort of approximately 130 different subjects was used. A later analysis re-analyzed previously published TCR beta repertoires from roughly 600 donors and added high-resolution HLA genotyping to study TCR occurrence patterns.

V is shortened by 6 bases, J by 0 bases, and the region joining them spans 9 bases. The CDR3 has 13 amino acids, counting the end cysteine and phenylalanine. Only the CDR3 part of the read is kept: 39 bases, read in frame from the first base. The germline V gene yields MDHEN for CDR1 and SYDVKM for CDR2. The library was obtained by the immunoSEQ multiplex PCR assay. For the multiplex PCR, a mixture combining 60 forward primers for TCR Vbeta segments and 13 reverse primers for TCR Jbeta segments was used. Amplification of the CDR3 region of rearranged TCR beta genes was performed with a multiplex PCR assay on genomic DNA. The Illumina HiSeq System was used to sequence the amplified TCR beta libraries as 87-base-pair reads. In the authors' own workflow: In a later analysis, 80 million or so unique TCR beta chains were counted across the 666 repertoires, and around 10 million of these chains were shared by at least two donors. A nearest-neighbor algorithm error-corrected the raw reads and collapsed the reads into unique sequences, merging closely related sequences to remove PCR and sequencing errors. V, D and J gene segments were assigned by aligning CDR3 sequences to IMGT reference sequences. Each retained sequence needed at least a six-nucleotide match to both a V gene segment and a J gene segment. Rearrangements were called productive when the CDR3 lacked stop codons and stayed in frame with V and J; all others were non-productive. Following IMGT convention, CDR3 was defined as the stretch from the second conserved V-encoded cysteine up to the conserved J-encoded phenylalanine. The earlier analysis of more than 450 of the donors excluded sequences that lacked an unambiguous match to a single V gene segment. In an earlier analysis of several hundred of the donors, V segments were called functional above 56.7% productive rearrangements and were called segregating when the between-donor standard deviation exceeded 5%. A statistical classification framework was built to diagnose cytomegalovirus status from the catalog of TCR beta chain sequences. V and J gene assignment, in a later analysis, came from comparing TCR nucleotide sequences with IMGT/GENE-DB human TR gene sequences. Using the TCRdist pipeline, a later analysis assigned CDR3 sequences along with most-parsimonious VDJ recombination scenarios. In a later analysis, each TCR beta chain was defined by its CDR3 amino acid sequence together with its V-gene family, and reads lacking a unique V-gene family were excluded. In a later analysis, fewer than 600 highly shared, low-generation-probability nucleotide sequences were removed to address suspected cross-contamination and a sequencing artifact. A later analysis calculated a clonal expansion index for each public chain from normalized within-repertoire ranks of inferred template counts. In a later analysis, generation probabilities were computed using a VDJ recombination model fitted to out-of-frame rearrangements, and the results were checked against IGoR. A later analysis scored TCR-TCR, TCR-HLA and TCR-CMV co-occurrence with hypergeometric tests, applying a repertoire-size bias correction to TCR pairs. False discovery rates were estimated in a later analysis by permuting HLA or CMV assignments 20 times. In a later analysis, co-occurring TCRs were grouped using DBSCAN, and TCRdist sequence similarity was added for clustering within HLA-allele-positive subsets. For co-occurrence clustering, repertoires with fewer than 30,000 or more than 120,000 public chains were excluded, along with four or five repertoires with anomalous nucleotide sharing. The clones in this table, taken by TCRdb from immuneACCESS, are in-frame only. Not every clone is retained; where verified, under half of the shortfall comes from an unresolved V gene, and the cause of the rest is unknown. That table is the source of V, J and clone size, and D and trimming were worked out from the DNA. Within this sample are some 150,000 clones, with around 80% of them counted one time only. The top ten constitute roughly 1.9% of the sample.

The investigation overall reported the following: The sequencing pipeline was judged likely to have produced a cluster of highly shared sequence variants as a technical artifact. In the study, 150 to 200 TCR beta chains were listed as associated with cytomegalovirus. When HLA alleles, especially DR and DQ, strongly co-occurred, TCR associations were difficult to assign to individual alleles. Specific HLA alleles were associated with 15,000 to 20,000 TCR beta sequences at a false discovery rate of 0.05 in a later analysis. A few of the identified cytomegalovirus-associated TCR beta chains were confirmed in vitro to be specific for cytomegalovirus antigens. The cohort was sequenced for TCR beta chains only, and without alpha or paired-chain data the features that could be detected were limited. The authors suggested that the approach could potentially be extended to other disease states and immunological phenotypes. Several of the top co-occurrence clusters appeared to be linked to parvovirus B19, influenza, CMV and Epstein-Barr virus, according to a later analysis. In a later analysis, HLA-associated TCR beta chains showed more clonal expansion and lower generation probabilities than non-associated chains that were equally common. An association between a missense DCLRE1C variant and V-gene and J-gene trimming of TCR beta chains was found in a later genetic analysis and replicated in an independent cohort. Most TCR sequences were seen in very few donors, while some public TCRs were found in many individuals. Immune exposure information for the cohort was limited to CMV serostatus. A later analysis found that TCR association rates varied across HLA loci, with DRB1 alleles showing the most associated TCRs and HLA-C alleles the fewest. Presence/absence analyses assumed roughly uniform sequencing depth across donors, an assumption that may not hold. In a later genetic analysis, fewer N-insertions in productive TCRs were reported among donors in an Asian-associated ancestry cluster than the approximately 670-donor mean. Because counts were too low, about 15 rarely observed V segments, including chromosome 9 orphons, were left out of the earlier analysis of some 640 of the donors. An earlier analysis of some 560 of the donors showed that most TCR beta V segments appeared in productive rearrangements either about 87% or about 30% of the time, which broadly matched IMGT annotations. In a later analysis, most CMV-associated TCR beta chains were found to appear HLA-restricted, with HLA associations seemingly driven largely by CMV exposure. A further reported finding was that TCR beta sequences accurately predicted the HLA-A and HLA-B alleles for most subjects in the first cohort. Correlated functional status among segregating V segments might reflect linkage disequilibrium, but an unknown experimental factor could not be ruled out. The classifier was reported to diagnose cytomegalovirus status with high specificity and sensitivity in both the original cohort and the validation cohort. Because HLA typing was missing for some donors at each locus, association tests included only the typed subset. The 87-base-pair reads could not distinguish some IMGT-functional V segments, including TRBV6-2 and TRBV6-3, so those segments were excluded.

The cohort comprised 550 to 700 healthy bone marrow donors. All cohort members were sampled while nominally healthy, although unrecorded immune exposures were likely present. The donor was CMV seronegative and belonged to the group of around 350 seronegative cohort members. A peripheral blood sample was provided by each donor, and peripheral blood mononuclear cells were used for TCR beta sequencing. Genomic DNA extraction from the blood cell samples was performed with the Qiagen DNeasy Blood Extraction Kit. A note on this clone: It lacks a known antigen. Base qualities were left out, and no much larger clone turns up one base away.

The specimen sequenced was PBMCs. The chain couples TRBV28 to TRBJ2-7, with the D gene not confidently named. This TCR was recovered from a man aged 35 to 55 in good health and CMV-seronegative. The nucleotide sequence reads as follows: TGTGCCAGCAGATTTGCACTCTCCTACGAGCAGTACTTC. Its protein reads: CASRFALSYEQYF.